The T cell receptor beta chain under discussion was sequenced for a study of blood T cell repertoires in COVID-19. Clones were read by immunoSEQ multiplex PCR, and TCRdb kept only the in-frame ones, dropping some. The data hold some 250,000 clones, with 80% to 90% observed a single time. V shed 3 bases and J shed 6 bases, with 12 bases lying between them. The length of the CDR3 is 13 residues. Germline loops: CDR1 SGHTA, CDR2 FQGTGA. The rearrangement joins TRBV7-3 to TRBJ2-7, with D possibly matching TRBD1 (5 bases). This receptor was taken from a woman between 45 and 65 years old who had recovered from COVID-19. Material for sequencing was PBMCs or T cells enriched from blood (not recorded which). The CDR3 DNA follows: TGTGCCAGCAGCTTGTCGACGACAGCCGAGCAGTACTTC. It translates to CASSLSTTAEQYF.